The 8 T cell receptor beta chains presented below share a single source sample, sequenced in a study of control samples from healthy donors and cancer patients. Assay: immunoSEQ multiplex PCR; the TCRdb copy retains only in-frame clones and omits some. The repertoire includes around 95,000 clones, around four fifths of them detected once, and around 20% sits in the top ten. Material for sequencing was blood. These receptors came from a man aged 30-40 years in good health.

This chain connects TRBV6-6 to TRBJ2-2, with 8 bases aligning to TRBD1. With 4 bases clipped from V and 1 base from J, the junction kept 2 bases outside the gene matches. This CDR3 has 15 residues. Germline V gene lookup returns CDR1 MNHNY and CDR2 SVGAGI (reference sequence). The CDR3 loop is CASSSGQGNTGELFF. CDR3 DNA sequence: TGTGCCAGCAGTTCAGGACAGGGGAACACCGGGGAGCTGTTTTTT.

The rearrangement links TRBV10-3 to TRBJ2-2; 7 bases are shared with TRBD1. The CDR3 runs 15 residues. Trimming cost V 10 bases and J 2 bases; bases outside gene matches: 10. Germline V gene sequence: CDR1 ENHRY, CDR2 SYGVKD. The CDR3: CATEGTDTNTGELFF. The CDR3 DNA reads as TGTGCCACCGAAGGGACAGACACTAACACCGGGGAGCTGTTTTTT.

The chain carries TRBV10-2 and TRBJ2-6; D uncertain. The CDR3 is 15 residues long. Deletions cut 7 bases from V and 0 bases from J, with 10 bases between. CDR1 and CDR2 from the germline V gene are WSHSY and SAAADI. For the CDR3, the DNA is TGCGCCAGCACGACCCCGAACTCTGGGGCCAACGTCCTGACTTTC. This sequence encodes CASTTPNSGANVLTF.

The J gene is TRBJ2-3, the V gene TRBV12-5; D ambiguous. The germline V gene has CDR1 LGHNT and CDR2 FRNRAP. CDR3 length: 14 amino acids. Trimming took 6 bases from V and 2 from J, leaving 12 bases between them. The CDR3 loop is CASGYTGDTDTQYF. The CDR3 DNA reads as TGTGCTAGTGGCTACACCGGCGACACAGATACGCAGTATTTT. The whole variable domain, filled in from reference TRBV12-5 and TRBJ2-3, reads DARVTQTPRHKVTEMGQEVTMRCQPILGHNTVFWYRQTMMQGLELLAYFRNRAPLDDSGMPKDRFSAEMPDATLATLKIQPSEPRDSAVYFCASGYTGDTDTQYFGPGTRLTVL.

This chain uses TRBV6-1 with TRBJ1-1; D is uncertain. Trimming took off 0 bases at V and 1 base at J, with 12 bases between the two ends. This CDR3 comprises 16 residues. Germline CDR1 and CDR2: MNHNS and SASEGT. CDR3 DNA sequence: TGTGCCAGCAGTGAAGCCGGCATTCTTGGGAACACTGAAGCTTTCTTT. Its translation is CASSEAGILGNTEAFF.

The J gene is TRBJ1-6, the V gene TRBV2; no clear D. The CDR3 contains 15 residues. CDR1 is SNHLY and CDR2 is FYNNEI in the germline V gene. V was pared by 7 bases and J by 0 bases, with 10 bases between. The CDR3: CASNRESSYNSPLHF. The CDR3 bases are TGTGCCAGCAATCGGGAGAGCTCCTATAATTCACCCCTCCACTTT.

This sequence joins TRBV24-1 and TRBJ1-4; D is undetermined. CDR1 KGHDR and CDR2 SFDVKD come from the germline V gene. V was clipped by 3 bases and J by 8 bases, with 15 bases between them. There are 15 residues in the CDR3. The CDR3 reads CATSDPRSVGEKLFF. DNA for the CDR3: TGTGCCACCAGTGATCCCCGGAGTGTGGGGGAAAAACTGTTTTTT.

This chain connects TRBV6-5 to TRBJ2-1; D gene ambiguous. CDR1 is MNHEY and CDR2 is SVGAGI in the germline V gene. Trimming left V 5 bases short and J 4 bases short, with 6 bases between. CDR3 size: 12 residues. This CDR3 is CASSLRYNEQFF. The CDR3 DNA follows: TGTGCCAGCAGTCTCCGTTACAATGAGCAGTTCTTC.